The present T cell receptor beta chain was sequenced within a study of vaccination and CD4 T cells after COVID-19. Oncomine TCR Beta short-read sequencing was applied to DNA from cultured CD4+ T cells. TCRdb itself ran the PCR reads through MiXCR, one entry per CDR3 protein. The sample includes over 10,000 distinct CDR3 sequences, 60% to 80% of them seen just once. The V and J ends lost 4 bases and 0 bases respectively, with 10 bases between them. The V gene's germline CDR1 is SEHNR and CDR2 FQNEAQ (reference sequence). This CDR3 has 15 amino acids. Treatment noted: approximately 9-day PBMC culture with coronavirus spike peptide pools or control peptides (ViraFEST assay). For ViraFEST, peptide pools expanded antigen-specific T cells, after which the TCRs were sequenced. A word on this clonotype: The antigen is unknown.

The sequence was collected from a human donor who had recovered from COVID-19. The rearrangement uses TRBV7-9 and TRBJ1-3, with D uncertain. The specimen sequenced was CD4+ T cells from blood, cultured in vitro. CDR3 in amino acids: CASSSDKVSGNTIYF. CDR3 sequence (DNA): TGTGCCAGCAGCTCTGATAAGGTCTCTGGAAACACCATATATTTT.